This T cell receptor (beta chain) was sequenced for a study of CD8 T cells in ankylosing spondylitis (dated by TCRdb to 2015 to 2018). The study in broad terms: T cell receptor beta repertoires were profiled in healthy donors and ankylosing spondylitis patients so that disease-linked TCR variants could be found. The full study cohort comprised 25 ankylosing spondylitis patients and 110 or so healthy donors. Peripheral blood was sampled, and synovial fluid was also collected from ankylosing spondylitis patients. Study-wide conclusions, independent of this receptor: Some of the motif variants had been reported before in the synovial fluid and blood of reactive arthritis patients, a finding that suggests common disease-initiation mechanisms. The disease-linked clones showed a CD8+ phenotype and occurred at relatively low frequencies in peripheral blood. A TCR beta motif of 8 or 9 highly homologous amino acid variants appeared characteristic of blood from ankylosing spondylitis patients. Significant enrichment of the disease-linked clones was reported in matched synovial fluid samples from ankylosing spondylitis patients.

Trimming takes 1 base from V and 0 bases from J, and the germline ends sit 6 bases apart. The germline V gene specifies SGHRS as CDR1 and YFSETQ as CDR2. Including cysteine and phenylalanine, the CDR3 has 14 amino acids. The retained sequence is limited to the CDR3, 42 bases, with the frame set at the first base. This clonotype was seen many times. This receptor's antigen is unknown. No base quality values were provided; no much bigger clone lies one nucleotide off. TCRdb names Illumina HiSeq 2500 as the instrument used. Quantitative 5'-RACE with molecular barcodes was used to prepare TCR beta libraries. Under the source paper's analysis protocol: To identify disease-linked TCR variants, a new computational method was used, one built on a probabilistic model of VDJ rearrangement. Starting from the raw public reads, TCRdb applied fastp trimming at Q25, assembled clones with MiXCR and retained in-frame beta chains. Rows are combined by CDR3 protein, so each entry shows the most common genes and DNA. TCRdb's processing, not the study's, gives the V and J calls here. The table for this sample lists about 230,000 distinct CDR3 sequences; approximately 8.4% of them were counted only once. The biggest ten clones account for more than 4% of the sample.

The chain employs TRBV5-1 and TRBJ2-3; no D gene call is confident. Sequences were obtained from blood, either unsorted or a sorted T cell fraction (not recorded which). The sequence derives from a female donor with ankylosing spondylitis or in good health (not recorded which). The CDR3 protein sequence reads: CASSLPDSTDTQYF. The DNA reads as follows: TGCGCCAGCAGCTTGCCGGACAGCACAGATACGCAGTATTTT.